Listed below are T cell receptor beta chains from one sample, sequenced in a study of PD-1 blockade in mismatch repair-deficient tumors. Clones were read by immunoSEQ multiplex PCR, and TCRdb kept only the in-frame ones, dropping some. The data hold some 110,000 clones, with 65% to 80% observed a single time. The sample was peripheral blood, taken 60 weeks after starting pembrolizumab. The receptors shown here come from an adult with mismatch repair-deficient cancer. Each CDR3 is given with its conserved first and last residue. A D gene is named only where the DNA matches it firmly. Only some rows state a clone size, as once, few, many or a class for expanded clones.

v_gene: TRBV27
d_gene: -
j_gene: TRBJ1-1
abundance: once
CDR3nt: TGTGCCAGCAGTTTATACAGGGAATCCACGGAAGCTTTCTTT
CDR3aa: CASSLYRESTEAFF

v_gene: TRBV2
d_gene: -
j_gene: TRBJ2-1
abundance: -
CDR3nt: TGTGCCAGCAGTGATCTTCAGGAGTTGCCGGGTGAGCAGTTCTTC
CDR3aa: CASSDLQELPGEQFF

v_gene: TRBV29-1
d_gene: -
j_gene: TRBJ1-5
abundance: many
CDR3nt: TGCAGCGTTGAGGTTAGTAGCAATCAGCCCCAGCATTTT
CDR3aa: CSVEVSSNQPQHF

v_gene: TRBV2
d_gene: -
j_gene: TRBJ1-1
abundance: -
CDR3nt: TGTGCCACCACGGGGGAAGGGGTTGAGGGTGAAGCTTTCTTT
CDR3aa: CATTGEGVEGEAFF

v_gene: TRBV5-1
d_gene: -
j_gene: TRBJ1-1
abundance: -
CDR3nt: TGCGCCAGCAGCTTTGAGATCCCGAACACTGAAGCTTTCTTT
CDR3aa: CASSFEIPNTEAFF

v_gene: TRBV11-2
d_gene: TRBD1
j_gene: TRBJ1-1
abundance: -
CDR3nt: TGTGCCAGCAGCCTATCCCCCGGACAGGGGAACACTGAAGCTTTCTTT
CDR3aa: CASSLSPGQGNTEAFF

v_gene: TRBV15
d_gene: -
j_gene: TRBJ2-2
abundance: -
CDR3nt: TGTGCCACCAGCATCAATAGCGGAGGCACCGGGGAGCTGTTTTTT
CDR3aa: CATSINSGGTGELFF

v_gene: TRBV14
d_gene: -
j_gene: TRBJ1-3
abundance: -
CDR3nt: TGTGCCAGCAGCCAAGGCGGACTTGGAAACACCATATATTTT
CDR3aa: CASSQGGLGNTIYF

v_gene: TRBV5-4
d_gene: -
j_gene: TRBJ1-1
abundance: -
CDR3nt: TGTGCCAGCAGCTTGGGGGTCCCGGGTATGAACACTGAAGCTTTCTTT
CDR3aa: CASSLGVPGMNTEAFF

v_gene: TRBV5-5
d_gene: -
j_gene: TRBJ1-2
abundance: once
CDR3nt: TGTGCCAGCAGCTTGGCCAAGTGGCGAGGCTACACCTTC
CDR3aa: CASSLAKWRGYTF

v_gene: TRBV30
d_gene: -
j_gene: TRBJ2-1
abundance: -
CDR3nt: TGTGCCTGTAATCCGGGGGCTGGGTTCAATGAGCAGTTCTTC
CDR3aa: CACNPGAGFNEQFF

v_gene: TRBV30
d_gene: -
j_gene: TRBJ1-1
abundance: -
CDR3nt: TGTGCCTGGAGTGTCGGGGACCCTATGAACACTGAAGCTTTCTTT
CDR3aa: CAWSVGDPMNTEAFF

v_gene: TRBV27
d_gene: TRBD2
j_gene: TRBJ2-1
abundance: few
CDR3nt: TGTGCCAGCAGTGGCCTAGCGGGAGAGAAATACAATGAGCAGTTCTTC
CDR3aa: CASSGLAGEKYNEQFF

v_gene: TRBV19
d_gene: TRBD1
j_gene: TRBJ1-1
abundance: -
CDR3nt: TGTGCCAGTAGTGCTCCTCCCGCCGAGACAGGGTGGGAAGCTTTCTTT
CDR3aa: CASSAPPAETGWEAFF

v_gene: TRBV9
d_gene: -
j_gene: TRBJ2-5
abundance: -
CDR3nt: TGTGCCAGCGCCCAGGAGATTCGGGAGGAGACCCAGTACTTC
CDR3aa: CASAQEIREETQYF

v_gene: TRBV27
d_gene: -
j_gene: TRBJ2-7
abundance: -
CDR3nt: TGTGCCAGCAGTCCGTTCCAGACAAGGGGCTTGGAACAGTACTTC
CDR3aa: CASSPFQTRGLEQYF

v_gene: TRBV28
d_gene: -
j_gene: TRBJ2-1
abundance: -
CDR3nt: TGTGCCAGCACCCCCCGGGGCTCCTACAATGAGCAGTTCTTC
CDR3aa: CASTPRGSYNEQFF

v_gene: TRBV5-1
d_gene: -
j_gene: TRBJ1-1
abundance: -
CDR3nt: TGCGCCAGCAGCTTGGTTGGGACAAACATGAACACTGAAGCTTTCTTT
CDR3aa: CASSLVGTNMNTEAFF

v_gene: TRBV4-2
d_gene: -
j_gene: TRBJ1-2
abundance: -
CDR3nt: TGTGCCAGCAGCCAACAAGGGGGAGATGACCTGGGGGGCCGCTACACCTTC
CDR3aa: CASSQQGGDDLGGRYTF

v_gene: TRBV19
d_gene: -
j_gene: TRBJ2-4
abundance: -
CDR3nt: TGTGCCAGTACTGCCCTCGGACCTGAGGGGGGAAACATTCAGTACTTC
CDR3aa: CASTALGPEGGNIQYF

v_gene: TRBV6-5
d_gene: -
j_gene: TRBJ2-7
abundance: medium-sized
CDR3nt: TGTGCCAGCAGTTACACTTCAGATAGATCATCCTACGAGCAGTACTTC
CDR3aa: CASSYTSDRSSYEQYF

v_gene: TRBV25-1
d_gene: -
j_gene: TRBJ1-4
abundance: many
CDR3nt: TGTGCCAGCAAATCCGGTTATGAAAAACTGTTTTTT
CDR3aa: CASKSGYEKLFF

v_gene: TRBV29-1
d_gene: -
j_gene: TRBJ2-1
abundance: -
CDR3nt: TGCAGCGTTGCTCGGTCCTACAATGAGCAGTTCTTC
CDR3aa: CSVARSYNEQFF

v_gene: TRBV7-6
d_gene: -
j_gene: TRBJ1-5
abundance: -
CDR3nt: TGTGCCAGCAGCCGCTTTTCTGGGGATCAGCCCCAGCATTTT
CDR3aa: CASSRFSGDQPQHF

v_gene: TRBV29-1
d_gene: -
j_gene: TRBJ2-5
abundance: few
CDR3nt: TGCAGCGTAAGGGTATTCCAAGAGACCCAGTACTTC
CDR3aa: CSVRVFQETQYF

v_gene: TRBV19
d_gene: -
j_gene: TRBJ2-7
abundance: -
CDR3nt: TGTGCCAGTAGTGGGCCGCAGGGAGGCTACGAGCAGTACTTC
CDR3aa: CASSGPQGGYEQYF

v_gene: TRBV10-3
d_gene: -
j_gene: TRBJ1-2
abundance: -
CDR3nt: TGTGCCATCAGTGAGTCTGGGCTACTGGAGGACTATGGCTACACCTTC
CDR3aa: CAISESGLLEDYGYTF

v_gene: TRBV12-5
d_gene: -
j_gene: TRBJ1-5
abundance: -
CDR3nt: TGTGCTAGTGGTTTGGTAGTTCGAGCAGGTTTTGATGGGAATCAGCCCCAGCATTTT
CDR3aa: CASGLVVRAGFDGNQPQHF

v_gene: TRBV5-4
d_gene: -
j_gene: TRBJ2-7
abundance: -
CDR3nt: TGTGCCAGCAGCGTCGACCCAGGCTCCGCCTACGAGCAGTACTTC
CDR3aa: CASSVDPGSAYEQYF

v_gene: TRBV7-9
d_gene: TRBD2
j_gene: TRBJ2-1
abundance: -
CDR3nt: TGTGCCAGCAGCCCCCAGCGGGATACTGAGCAGTTCTTC
CDR3aa: CASSPQRDTEQFF

v_gene: TRBV5-1
d_gene: TRBD1
j_gene: TRBJ1-1
abundance: -
CDR3nt: TGCGCCAGCAGCTTACGGGGACAGGGAACTGAAGCTTTCTTT
CDR3aa: CASSLRGQGTEAFF

v_gene: TRBV7-7
d_gene: TRBD2
j_gene: TRBJ2-3
abundance: -
CDR3nt: TGTGCTAGCAGCCCCGGGACTAGCGCGAAGGCAGATACGCAGTATTTT
CDR3aa: CASSPGTSAKADTQYF

v_gene: TRBV10-3
d_gene: -
j_gene: TRBJ1-1
abundance: -
CDR3nt: TGTGCCATCAGAGGAAAAGGACCGGGACATCCGAACACTGAAGCTTTCTTT
CDR3aa: CAIRGKGPGHPNTEAFF

v_gene: TRBV5-1
d_gene: -
j_gene: TRBJ2-7
abundance: -
CDR3nt: TGCGCCAGCAGCCTTCTTGGTAACGAGCAGTACTTC
CDR3aa: CASSLLGNEQYF

v_gene: TRBV27
d_gene: TRBD1
j_gene: TRBJ1-1
abundance: -
CDR3nt: TGTGCCAGCAGTTTCGGGACAGCTTTGAACACTGAAGCTTTCTTT
CDR3aa: CASSFGTALNTEAFF

v_gene: TRBV30
d_gene: -
j_gene: TRBJ2-2
abundance: -
CDR3nt: TGTGCCTGGAGTGAGGCACCCCTGGACGGGGAGCTGTTTTTT
CDR3aa: CAWSEAPLDGELFF

v_gene: TRBV7-3
d_gene: TRBD1
j_gene: TRBJ2-3
abundance: once
CDR3nt: TGTGCCAGCAGCCCCGGGACAGCTAGCACAGATACGCAGTATTTT
CDR3aa: CASSPGTASTDTQYF

v_gene: TRBV29-1
d_gene: TRBD1
j_gene: TRBJ2-3
abundance: -
CDR3nt: TGCAGCGTGGCAGGGGGCCGGAGAGCGGGTACAGATACGCAGTATTTT
CDR3aa: CSVAGGRRAGTDTQYF

v_gene: TRBV29-1
d_gene: -
j_gene: TRBJ1-1
abundance: -
CDR3nt: TGCAGCGTTCTCCAGAGGACTGAAGCTTTCTTT
CDR3aa: CSVLQRTEAFF

v_gene: TRBV6-6
d_gene: -
j_gene: TRBJ1-2
abundance: -
CDR3nt: TGTGCCAGCAGTTCGGACCCAACTAACTATGGCTACACCTTC
CDR3aa: CASSSDPTNYGYTF

v_gene: TRBV6-5
d_gene: TRBD1
j_gene: TRBJ1-2
abundance: -
CDR3nt: TGTGCCATCACCCAGGACAGGGGTGACTATGGCTACACCTTC
CDR3aa: CAITQDRGDYGYTF

v_gene: TRBV19
d_gene: -
j_gene: TRBJ1-1
abundance: -
CDR3nt: TGTGCCAGTAGTGCCGTCGCTAGCATGAACACTGAAGCTTTCTTT
CDR3aa: CASSAVASMNTEAFF

v_gene: TRBV4-2
d_gene: TRBD2
j_gene: TRBJ2-7
abundance: -
CDR3nt: TGTGCCAGCAGCCAAGTCTTAGCGGGAGGGCCCTACGAGCAGTACTTC
CDR3aa: CASSQVLAGGPYEQYF

v_gene: TRBV6-1
d_gene: TRBD1
j_gene: TRBJ2-3
abundance: -
CDR3nt: TGTGCCACCATGGGACAGAGTAGCACAGATACGCAGTATTTT
CDR3aa: CATMGQSSTDTQYF

v_gene: TRBV7-2
d_gene: -
j_gene: TRBJ1-1
abundance: -
CDR3nt: TGTGCCAGCAGCTCCCTAGGTTTCTTT
CDR3aa: CASSSLGFF

v_gene: TRBV7-2
d_gene: -
j_gene: TRBJ2-3
abundance: -
CDR3nt: TGTGCCAGCAGCAAAAACCTAAATCAGGGGTATTTT
CDR3aa: CASSKNLNQGYF

v_gene: TRBV7-8
d_gene: TRBD1
j_gene: TRBJ1-1
abundance: -
CDR3nt: TGTGCCAGCAGTTATCAAGGGGGCCTGAACACTGAAGCTTTCTTT
CDR3aa: CASSYQGGLNTEAFF

v_gene: TRBV5-4
d_gene: -
j_gene: TRBJ2-6
abundance: -
CDR3nt: TGTGCCGGAGGGGAGGCTGGGGCCAACGTCCTGACTTTC
CDR3aa: CAGGEAGANVLTF

v_gene: TRBV19
d_gene: -
j_gene: TRBJ2-3
abundance: -
CDR3nt: TGTGCCAGTAGTAAGGCGAGCACAGATACGCAGTATTTT
CDR3aa: CASSKASTDTQYF

v_gene: TRBV11-2
d_gene: -
j_gene: TRBJ2-7
abundance: once
CDR3nt: TGTGCCAGCAGCCTCCCTGGCTCCTACGAGCAGTACTTC
CDR3aa: CASSLPGSYEQYF

v_gene: TRBV7-7
d_gene: -
j_gene: TRBJ1-4
abundance: -
CDR3nt: TGTGCTAGCGCGAATGGGCCGGCAACTTATGAAAAACTGTTTTTT
CDR3aa: CASANGPATYEKLFF

v_gene: TRBV18
d_gene: -
j_gene: TRBJ2-5
abundance: -
CDR3nt: TGTGCCAGCTCACCAGCGACCCAAGAGACCCAGTACTTC
CDR3aa: CASSPATQETQYF

v_gene: TRBV18
d_gene: TRBD2
j_gene: TRBJ2-1
abundance: -
CDR3nt: TGTGCCAGCTCACGGCCCTTAGCGGGAAACTCCTACAATGAGCAGTTCTTC
CDR3aa: CASSRPLAGNSYNEQFF

v_gene: TRBV27
d_gene: TRBD2
j_gene: TRBJ2-7
abundance: -
CDR3nt: TGTGCCAGCAGTTCCTTTGGACTCGGGGGGGTCCACGAGCAGTACTTC
CDR3aa: CASSSFGLGGVHEQYF